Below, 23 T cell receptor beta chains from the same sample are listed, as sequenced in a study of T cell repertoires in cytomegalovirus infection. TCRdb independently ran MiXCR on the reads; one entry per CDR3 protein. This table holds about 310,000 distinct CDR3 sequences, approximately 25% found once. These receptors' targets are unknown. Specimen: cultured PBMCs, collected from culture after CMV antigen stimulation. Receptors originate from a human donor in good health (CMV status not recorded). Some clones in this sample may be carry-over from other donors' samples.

CDR3 in amino acids: CASSPGLADIPHEQFF. For the CDR3, the DNA is TGTGCCAGCAGCCCGGGACTAGCGGATATCCCGCATGAGCAGTTCTTC. V is TRBV7-4 and J is TRBJ2-1, with TRBD2 identical over 11 bases. V dropped 5 bases and J dropped 8; count of bases not matched to a gene: 11. Germline CDR1 is SGHVT and CDR2 is SQSDAQ. The CDR3 consists of 16 residues.

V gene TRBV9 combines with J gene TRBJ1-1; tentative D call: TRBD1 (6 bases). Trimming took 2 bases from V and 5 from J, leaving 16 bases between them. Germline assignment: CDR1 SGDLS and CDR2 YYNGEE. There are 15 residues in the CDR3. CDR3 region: CASSVQQGRGTEAFF. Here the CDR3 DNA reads TGTGCCAGCAGCGTGCAACAGGGCAGGGGAACTGAAGCTTTCTTT.

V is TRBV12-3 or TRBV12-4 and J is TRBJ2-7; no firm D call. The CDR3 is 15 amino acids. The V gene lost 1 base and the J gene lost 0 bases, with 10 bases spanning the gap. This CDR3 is CASSLGPLSSYEQYV. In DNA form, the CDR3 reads TGTGCCAGCAGTTTAGGGCCACTAAGCTCCTACGAGCAGTACGTC.

The CDR3 loop reads CASPREHSSYEQYV. CDR3 coding DNA: TGTGCCAGTCCCAGGGAGCACAGCTCCTACGAGCAGTACGTC. The V call is TRBV19, the J call TRBJ2-7, with D possibly called TRBD1 or TRBD2 (5 bases each). This CDR3 region has 14 residues. Germline V lookup: CDR1 LNHDA, CDR2 SQIVND (reference sequence). The ends were cut back, 8 bases at V and 0 bases at J, with 14 bases in the middle.

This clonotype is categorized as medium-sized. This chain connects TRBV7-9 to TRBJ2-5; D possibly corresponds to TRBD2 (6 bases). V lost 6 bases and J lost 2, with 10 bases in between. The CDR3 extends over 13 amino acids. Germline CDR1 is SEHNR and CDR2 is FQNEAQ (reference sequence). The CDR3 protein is CASRRRDQETQYF. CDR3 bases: TGTGCCAGCAGACGGAGGGATCAAGAGACCCAGTACTTC.

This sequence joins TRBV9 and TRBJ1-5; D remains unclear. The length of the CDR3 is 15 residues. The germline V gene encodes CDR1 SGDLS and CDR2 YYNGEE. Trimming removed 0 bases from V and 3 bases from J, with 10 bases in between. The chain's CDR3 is CASSVGVIDNQPQHF. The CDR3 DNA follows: TGTGCCAGCAGCGTAGGGGTTATCGACAATCAGCCCCAGCATTTT.

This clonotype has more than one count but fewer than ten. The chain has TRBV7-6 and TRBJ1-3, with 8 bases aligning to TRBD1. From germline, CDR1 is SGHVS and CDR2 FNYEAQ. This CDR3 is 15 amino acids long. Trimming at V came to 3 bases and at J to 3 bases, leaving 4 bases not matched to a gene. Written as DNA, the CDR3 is TGTGCCAGCAGCTTTCGGGACAGGCTTGGAAACACCATATATTTT. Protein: CASSFRDRLGNTIYF.

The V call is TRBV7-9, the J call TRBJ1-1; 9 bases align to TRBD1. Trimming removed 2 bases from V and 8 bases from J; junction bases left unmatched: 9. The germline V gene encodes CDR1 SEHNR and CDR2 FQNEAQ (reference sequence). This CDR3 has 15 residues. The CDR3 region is CASSLWDRVMAEAFF. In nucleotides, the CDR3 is TGTGCCAGCAGCTTATGGGACAGGGTCATGGCAGAAGCTTTCTTT. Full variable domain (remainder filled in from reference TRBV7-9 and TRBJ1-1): DTGVSQNPRHKITKRGQNVTFRCDPISEHNRLYWYRQTLGQGPEFLTYFQNEAQLEKSRLLSDRFSAERPKGSFSTLEIQRTEQGDSAMYLCASSLWDRVMAEAFFGQGTRLTVV.

The CDR3 here is CASTGGAVEQYV. The CDR3 bases are TGTGCCAGCACCGGGGGGGCGGTAGAGCAGTACGTC. J is TRBJ2-7 and V is TRBV12-3 or TRBV12-4; 8 bases are shared with TRBD2. The CDR3 covers 12 residues. The J segment lost 7 bases and the V segment lost 7 bases, leaving 6 bases of the junction unmatched.

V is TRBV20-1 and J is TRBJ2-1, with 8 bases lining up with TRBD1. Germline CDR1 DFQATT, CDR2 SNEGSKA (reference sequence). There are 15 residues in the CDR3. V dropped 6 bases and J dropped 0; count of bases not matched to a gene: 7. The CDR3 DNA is TGCAGTGCGCCCCGGACAGGGAGCTCCTACAATGAGCAGTTCTTC. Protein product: CSAPRTGSSYNEQFF.

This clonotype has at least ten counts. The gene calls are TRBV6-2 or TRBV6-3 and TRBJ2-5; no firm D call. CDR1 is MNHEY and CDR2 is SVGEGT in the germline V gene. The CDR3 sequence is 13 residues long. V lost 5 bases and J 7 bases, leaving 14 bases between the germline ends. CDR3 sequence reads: CASSTPLGWTQYF. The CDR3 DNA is TGTGCCAGCAGTACTCCGCTGGGGTGGACCCAGTACTTC.

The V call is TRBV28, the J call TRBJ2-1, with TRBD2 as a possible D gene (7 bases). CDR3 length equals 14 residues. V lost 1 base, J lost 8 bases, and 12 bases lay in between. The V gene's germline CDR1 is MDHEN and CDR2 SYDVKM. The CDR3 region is CASSLLGRGDEQFF. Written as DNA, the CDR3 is TGTGCCAGCAGTTTATTAGGGAGGGGGGATGAGCAGTTCTTC.

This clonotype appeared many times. DNA of the CDR3: TGTGCCAGCGGCCCTTGGGGGGTTGGCTACACCTTC. This encodes CASGPWGVGYTF. V usage is TRBV7-2 and J usage is TRBJ1-2, with D possibly matching TRBD1 (5 bases). Germline loops: CDR1 SGHTA, CDR2 FQGNSA. Trimming cost V 8 bases and J 7 bases, with 14 bases left between them. This CDR3 comprises 12 residues. The full variable domain, with the rest looked up from reference TRBV7-2 and TRBJ1-2, is GAGVSQSPSNKVTEKGKDVELRCDPISGHTALYWYRQSLGQGLEFLIYFQGNSAPDKSGLPSDRFSAERTGGSVSTLTIQRTQQEDSAVYLCASGPWGVGYTFGSGTRLTVV.

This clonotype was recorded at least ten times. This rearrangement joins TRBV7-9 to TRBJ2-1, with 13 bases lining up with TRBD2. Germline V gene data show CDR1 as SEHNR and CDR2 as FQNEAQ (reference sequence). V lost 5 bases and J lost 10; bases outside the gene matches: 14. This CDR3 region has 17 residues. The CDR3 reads CASSPATRLAGGPEQFF. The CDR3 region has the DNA TGTGCCAGCAGCCCTGCTACGAGACTAGCGGGGGGACCGGAGCAGTTCTTC.

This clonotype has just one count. CDR3 sequence: CASSRGPLAGAGQFF. Here the CDR3 DNA reads TGTGCCAGCAGTAGAGGCCCCCTAGCGGGAGCTGGGCAGTTCTTC. The chain couples TRBV12-3 or TRBV12-4 to TRBJ2-1, with TRBD2 matching 10 bases. The CDR3 contains 15 residues. The trim removed 5 bases at V and 12 bases at J, leaving 13 bases unmatched.

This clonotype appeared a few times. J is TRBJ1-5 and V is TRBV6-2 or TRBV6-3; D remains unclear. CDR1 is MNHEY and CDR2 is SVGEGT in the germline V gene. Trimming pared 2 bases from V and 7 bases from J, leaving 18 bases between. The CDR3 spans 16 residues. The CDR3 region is CASSYGGVGMTQPQHF. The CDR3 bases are TGTGCCAGCAGTTACGGCGGGGTCGGGATGACCCAGCCCCAGCATTTT.

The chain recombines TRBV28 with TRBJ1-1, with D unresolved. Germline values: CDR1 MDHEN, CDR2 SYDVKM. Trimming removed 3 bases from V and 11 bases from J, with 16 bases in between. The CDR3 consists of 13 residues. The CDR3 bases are TGTGCCAGCAGTTTCCCCCAGGCGTTGGAGGCTTTCTTT. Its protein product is CASSFPQALEAFF.

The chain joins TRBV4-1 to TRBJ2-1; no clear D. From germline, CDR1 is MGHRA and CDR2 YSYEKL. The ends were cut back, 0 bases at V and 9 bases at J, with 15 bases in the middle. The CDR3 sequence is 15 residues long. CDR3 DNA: TGCGCCAGCAGCCAAGAAATAGGGAAGAAGCTTGAGCAGTTCTTC. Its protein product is CASSQEIGKKLEQFF.

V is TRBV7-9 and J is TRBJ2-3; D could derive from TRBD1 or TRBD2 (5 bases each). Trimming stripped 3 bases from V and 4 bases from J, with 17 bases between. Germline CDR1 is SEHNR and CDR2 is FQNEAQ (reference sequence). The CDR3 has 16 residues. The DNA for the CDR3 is TGTGCCAGCAGCTTGTACGGGACCCTGGCACCAGATACGCAGTATTTT. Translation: CASSLYGTLAPDTQYF.

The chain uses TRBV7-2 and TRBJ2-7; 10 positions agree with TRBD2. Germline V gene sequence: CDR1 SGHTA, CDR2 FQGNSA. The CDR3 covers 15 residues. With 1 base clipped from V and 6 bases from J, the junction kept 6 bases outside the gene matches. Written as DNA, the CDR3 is TGTGCCAGCAGCTTAGGCCTAGCGGGAGTCGCCGAGCAGTACTTC. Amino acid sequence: CASSLGLAGVAEQYF.

CDR3 amino acids: CASSSATGKVSYTF. CDR3 in DNA: TGTGCCAGCAGTTCCGCGACAGGGAAAGTCAGCTACACCTTC. The V and J genes are TRBV12-3 or TRBV12-4 and TRBJ1-2; TRBD1 aligns across 7 bases. This CDR3 has 14 residues. V lost 4 bases and J lost 9; bases outside the gene matches: 11.

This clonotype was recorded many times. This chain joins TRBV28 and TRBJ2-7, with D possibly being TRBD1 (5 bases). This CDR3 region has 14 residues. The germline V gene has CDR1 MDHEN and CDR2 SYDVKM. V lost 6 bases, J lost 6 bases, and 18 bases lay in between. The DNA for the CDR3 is TGTGCCAGCAGCACTCAGGGTTACGACGGCGAGCAGTACTTC. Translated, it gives CASSTQGYDGEQYF.

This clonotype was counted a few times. The CDR3 here is CASSLFVRSGTEAFF. CDR3 DNA sequence: TGTGCCAGCAGCTTGTTCGTGAGGAGCGGCACTGAAGCTTTCTTT. The chain combines TRBV5-4 with TRBJ1-1; D gene unclear. The V end lost 1 base, the J end lost 4 bases, and 14 bases lay between the germline ends. The CDR3 runs 15 residues. In germline, CDR1 is SGHNT, CDR2 YYREEE (reference sequence).